Here is one TCR beta chain with its context. The entry originates in a study of radiation and T cells in renal cell carcinoma. Time point of the sample: blood 4 weeks post-SBRT, at nephrectomy. Described treatment: 15 Gy SBRT to primary tumor, nephrectomy 4 weeks later. The protocol was immunoSEQ multiplex PCR, while the TCRdb copy is restricted to in-frame clones and leaves out a portion. This repertoire shows roughly 160,000 clones, about 87% found once; its top ten account for 11%. This CDR3 region has 14 residues. The germline V gene has CDR1 SNHLY and CDR2 FYNNEI. V trimming: 2 bases; J trimming: 3 bases; junction bases outside the gene matches: 2.

The TCR was taken from a woman between 45 and 60 years old with renal cell carcinoma. Sample: blood, taken from a patient whose treatment included radiotherapy and nephrectomy. The chain uses TRBV2 and TRBJ1-1, with TRBD1 matching over 8 bases. The CDR3 DNA is TGTGCCAGCAGTGAACAGGGGGCAGACACTGAAGCTTTCTTT. Protein: CASSEQGADTEAFF.